The following is a TCR beta chain sequence with its context. Antigen unknown. Clones were sequenced by immunoSEQ multiplex PCR, and TCRdb holds only the in-frame ones, with some missing. The sample holds around 51,000 clones, 84% seen once. The CDR3 sequence is 15 residues long. Between the trimmed V and J ends, which lost 6 bases and 11 bases, there was a span of 26 bases. The V gene's germline CDR1 is MNHEY and CDR2 SVGAGI. This entry belongs to a study of OX40 agonist ivuxolimab in advanced cancers. Study at large: The dose of intravenous ivuxolimab that patients received every 2 weeks ranged from 0.01 to 10 mg/kg.

The study, taken as a whole, reports: Those patients achieving a partial response at 0.1-3.0 mg/kg showed among the lowest clonal expansion. There were, on average, more expanded clones in CD8+ T cells than in CD4+. Within 6 weeks, CD4+ and CD8+ blood T cells expanded clonally at 0.1 to 3.0 mg/kg.

The origin of this receptor is an adult with an advanced solid tumor such as melanoma, head and neck, liver or kidney cancer. Sequencing used CD4+ or CD8+ T cells sorted from blood, obtained in a trial of the OX40 agonist ivuxolimab. The J gene is TRBJ2-7, the V gene TRBV6-5, with D possibly TRBD2 on 6 matching bases. In nucleotides, the CDR3 is TGTGCCAGCAGCGAAACGGGACTGTACTACCGTCGGGAGTACTTC. Protein sequence: CASSETGLYYRREYF.